This entry lists 21 T cell receptor beta chains sequenced from one sample in a study of control samples from healthy donors and cancer patients. Here immunoSEQ multiplex PCR was the method, and the copy in TCRdb shows in-frame clones only, minus some. The repertoire holds 130,000 to 150,000 clones, with over 85% as singletons. Sequencing used blood. The receptor source for this set is a man aged 18 to 30 in good health.

The genes are TRBV9 and TRBJ2-2; weak D call: TRBD1 (6 bases). This CDR3 has 16 amino acids. With 0 bases removed from V and 6 bases from J, the gap between germline ends came to 15 bases. Germline CDR1 and CDR2: SGDLS and YYNGEE. In nucleotides, the CDR3 is TGTGCCAGCAGCGTAGTTGGGACATCCTCATCCGGGGAGCTGTTTTTT. Translating it yields CASSVVGTSSSGELFF.

This sequence joins TRBV7-9 and TRBJ2-2, with TRBD1 identical over 7 bases. J gave up 7 bases and V 6 bases, and 8 bases lay outside the gene matches. CDR1 is SEHNR, CDR2 FQNEAQ, per germline (reference sequence). The CDR3 contains 14 residues. The CDR3 DNA is TGTGCCAGCAGGGTCGAGGGGGCTTTCGGGGAGCTGTTTTTT. Protein product: CASRVEGAFGELFF.

The chain uses TRBV29-1 and TRBJ1-2; no clear D gene. This CDR3 has 13 residues. With 7 bases removed from V and 4 bases from J, the gap between germline ends came to 16 bases. Germline loops: CDR1 SQVTM, CDR2 ANQGSEA. The CDR3 loop is CSAEMLDLYGYTF. The CDR3 DNA sequence: TGCAGCGCCGAGATGTTGGACCTCTATGGCTACACCTTC.

V and J are TRBV7-9 and TRBJ2-7; 15 positions match TRBD2. Trimming took 8 bases from V and 4 from J; bases not matched to a gene: 6. Per the germline V gene, CDR1 is SEHNR and CDR2 is FQNEAQ (reference sequence). The CDR3 is made up of 15 amino acids. The CDR3 DNA follows: TGTGCCAGCTCCGGGACTAGCGGGAGGAGGTACGAGCAGTACTTC. Translating it yields CASSGTSGRRYEQYF.

The chain recombines TRBV27 with TRBJ1-4; D perhaps matches TRBD1 (5 bases). Trimming took off 2 bases at V and 7 bases at J, with 5 bases between the two ends. The germline CDR1 and CDR2 sequences are MNHEY and SMNVEV (reference sequence). The CDR3 covers 12 residues. The CDR3 sequence: CASSLRGEKLFF. The CDR3 nucleotides are TGTGCCAGCAGTTTAAGGGGTGAAAAACTGTTTTTT.

This sequence joins TRBV18 and TRBJ2-5; D is undetermined. This CDR3 contains 12 residues. V lost 5 bases and J 5 bases, leaving 9 bases between the germline ends. The germline CDR1 and CDR2 sequences are KGHSH and LQKENI. The chain's CDR3 is CASSSSGETQYF. The CDR3 bases are TGTGCCAGCTCATCAAGTGGGGAGACCCAGTACTTC.

V and J are TRBV4-2 and TRBJ2-7, with 12 bases matching TRBD2. V shed 4 bases and J 2 bases; nucleotides not matched to a gene: 6. The CDR3 covers 16 residues. CDR1 and CDR2 from the germline V gene are LGHNA and YNFKEQ. CDR3 DNA: TGTGCCAGCAGCCTACTAGCGGGAGGTGTTCCCTACGAGCAGTACTTC. It is translated as CASSLLAGGVPYEQYF.

The chain is built from TRBV2 and TRBJ2-1, with a possible D match to TRBD2 (5 bases). The CDR3 extends over 13 amino acids. The V gene lost 7 bases and the J gene lost 2 bases, with 9 bases spanning the gap. The V gene's germline CDR1 is SNHLY and CDR2 FYNNEI. This CDR3 is CASNQLAYNEQFF. Here the CDR3 DNA reads TGTGCCAGCAACCAACTAGCCTACAATGAGCAGTTCTTC.

CDR3 in DNA: TGTGCCACCAGTGGCCCCCATAGCGGGGGGAGGGTCGGGGAGCTGTTTTTT. Translated: CATSGPHSGGRVGELFF. This chain uses TRBV24-1 with TRBJ2-2, with TRBD2 matching over 10 bases. CDR3 size: 17 residues. The ends lost 5 bases at V and 7 bases at J; junction bases unmatched: 12. In germline, CDR1 is KGHDR, CDR2 SFDVKD.

This clone was picked up one time. Written as DNA, the CDR3 is TGTGCCTGGAGGACAGGGAGCGGCTACACCTTC. Translating gives CAWRTGSGYTF. The chain couples TRBV30 to TRBJ1-2; 7 bases map to TRBD1. V was pared by 3 bases and J by 8 bases, with 3 bases of the junction left unmatched. The CDR3 contains 11 residues. Germline V gene sequence: CDR1 GTSNPN, CDR2 SVGIG (reference sequence).

V gene TRBV19 combines with J gene TRBJ1-2, with a weak D call TRBD1 (6 bases). The CDR3 has 15 amino acids. The germline CDR1 and CDR2 sequences are LNHDA and SQIVND (reference sequence). Trimming shortened V by 5 bases and J by 5 bases, and 18 bases separated the two germline ends. The DNA of the CDR3 is TGTGCCAGTAGTTTCCCCGGGACACGGCCTTATGGCTACACCTTC. Translated, it gives CASSFPGTRPYGYTF.

The gene calls are TRBV28 and TRBJ2-7; D is ambiguous. Germline lookup yields CDR1 MDHEN and CDR2 SYDVKM. V was pared by 7 bases and J by 7 bases, with 23 bases between. The CDR3 extends over 15 amino acids. This chain's CDR3 is CASTSRRLSFGEQYF. CDR3 nucleotide sequence: TGTGCCAGCACTAGTAGAAGGTTATCTTTCGGGGAGCAGTACTTC.

The chain has TRBV28 and TRBJ1-3; possibly TRBD1 for D (6 bases). The CDR3 consists of 13 residues. Germline V gives CDR1 MDHEN, CDR2 SYDVKM. V lost 7 bases to trimming and J lost 6 bases, with 13 bases between them. The CDR3 bases are TGTGCCAGCACCCTGGACAGTAAAAACACCATATATTTT. This codes for CASTLDSKNTIYF.

The genes are TRBV6-5 and TRBJ2-1, with D possibly being TRBD2 (6 bases). Trimming shortened V by 2 bases and J by 8 bases, and 10 bases separated the two germline ends. This CDR3 contains 13 residues. Germline V CDR1 and CDR2: MNHEY, SVGAGI. Here the CDR3 DNA reads TGTGCCAGCAGTTACGGTAGGGAGGATGAGCAGTTCTTC. Translating it yields CASSYGREDEQFF.

This chain connects TRBV5-1 to TRBJ1-1; TRBD1 is a possible D gene (5 bases). The CDR3 covers 13 residues. Trimming cost V 4 bases and J 1 base, with 8 bases left between them. The germline gives CDR1 SGHRS, CDR2 YFSETQ. The DNA of the CDR3 is TGCGCCAGCAGCGTTGGACAGAACACTGAAGCTTTCTTT. This translates into CASSVGQNTEAFF.

The chain is built from TRBV5-1 and TRBJ2-3, with 9 bases that match TRBD1. V was pared by 8 bases and J by 4 bases, with 8 bases of the junction left unmatched. In germline, CDR1 is SGHRS, CDR2 YFSETQ. This CDR3 has 14 amino acids. The CDR3 sequence is CASRQGVLADTQYF. The CDR3 DNA reads as TGCGCCAGTCGACAGGGGGTGTTGGCAGATACGCAGTATTTT.

The CDR3 DNA reads TGTGCCAGCAGTTTCCCCGGCGGGGAGCTGTTTTTT. Amino acid sequence: CASSFPGGELFF. This sequence joins TRBV12-3 or TRBV12-4 and TRBJ2-2; D is ambiguous. This CDR3 region has 12 residues. V was trimmed by 3 bases and J by 7 bases, leaving 6 bases between them.

The chain combines TRBV29-1 with TRBJ1-1, with a weak D call TRBD1 (5 bases). The CDR3 runs to 12 residues. V was shortened by 8 bases and J by 5 bases, with 15 bases between the two germline ends. Germline CDR1 is SQVTM and CDR2 is ANQGSEA. In DNA form, the CDR3 reads TGCAGCTCCTCGGGGGGGGAGACTGAAGCTTTCTTT. Amino acid sequence: CSSSGGETEAFF.

The rearrangement joins TRBV24-1 to TRBJ1-2; 8 bases agree with TRBD1. CDR3 length: 17 amino acids. Germline V gene lookup returns CDR1 KGHDR and CDR2 SFDVKD. The V segment lost 1 base and the J segment 6 bases; nucleotides outside the gene matches: 12. The DNA of the CDR3 is TGTGCCACCAGTGATTTACCCCTGTGGACAGGGCGCAATGGCTACACCTTC. Protein: CATSDLPLWTGRNGYTF.

The V and J genes are TRBV7-2 and TRBJ2-3; D is unclear. CDR3 size: 11 residues. V was trimmed by 1 base and J by 8 bases, leaving 4 bases between them. CDR1 and CDR2 (germline): SGHTA, FQGNSA. The DNA for the CDR3 is TGTGCCAGCAGCTTAGGCAGTACGCAGTATTTT. Translating it yields CASSLGSTQYF.

The genes are TRBV15 and TRBJ1-2, with 7 positions matching TRBD1. The CDR3 covers 14 residues. J was trimmed by 6 bases and V by 0 bases; bases with no gene match: 4. From germline, CDR1 is LNHNV and CDR2 YYDKDF (reference sequence). This CDR3 reads CATSRDRGTDGYTF. The CDR3 DNA sequence: TGTGCCACCAGCAGAGACAGGGGGACCGATGGCTACACCTTC.